The TCR beta chain described here comes from a study of cytotoxic CD8 clonotypes in ibrutinib-treated CLL listed by TCRdb under 2021. Context from the whole study: The cohort had eleven to twelve relapsed/refractory and around 16 treatment-naive patients; some 17 were IGHV unmutated. Of the roughly 86 participants in the trial, roughly 26 had longitudinal samples available. All remission and progressive disease samples were collected while patients were still receiving ibrutinib. Samples averaged about 260,000 productive templates and some 96,000 productive rearrangements. Cryopreserved peripheral blood mononuclear cells were obtained before treatment, at response, and at either sustained remission or disease progression. The response samples were drawn at a median of 12 months into treatment, with a range of about 6 to 40 months. Partial responses were observed in about 24 patients and complete responses in 2; after a median follow-up of roughly 62 months, remission was maintained in about 15 patients and progression was observed in approximately 12.

V and J are truncated by 3 bases and 1 base respectively, leaving an intervening sequence of 8 bases. CDR1 and CDR2, per the germline V gene, are SGHVS and FQNEAQ. Measured from the cysteine to the phenylalanine, the CDR3 is 14 residues long. The read is trimmed to its CDR3 DNA, 42 bases read in frame from base 1. A MiSeq instrument was used for deep resolution sequencing, which targeted depths ranging from 1 in 1 million up to 1 in 200,000 T cells, with coverage averaging 10x for each clonotype. The immunoSEQ hsTCRB Kit was used to generate the TCR beta libraries. On the study's bioinformatics: ImmunoSEQ Data Assistant and ImmunoSEQ Analyzer were used for data analysis, and V, D and J genes were assigned according to IMGT definitions. Clonality, which ranges from 0 to 1, was calculated by subtracting the normalized Shannon entropy of productive rearrangement frequencies from one. Only overrepresented clonotypes making up at least 0.05% of each patient's repertoire were included in the public clonotype analysis. More than ten age-matched healthy donor repertoires from immuneACCESS were used as controls for clonality. Drawn from immuneACCESS, this table holds only the in-frame rearrangements with V and J called that TCRdb kept. Clones are partly lost; checked studies trace under half to an unresolved V gene and leave the rest unexplained. The DNA gave D and trimming, while V, J and clone size come from that table. The sample yields approximately 200,000 clones; over 60% were counted once. The ten most abundant clones make up 10% to 15% of the sample.

Paper-wide results and their limitations: Sampling times were not matched between patients in sustained remission and patients whose disease was progressing, and lymph node repertoires were not examined. Clonality rose at ibrutinib response, remained stable during sustained remission, and dropped back toward baseline at progression. Baseline clonality exceeded that of age-matched healthy donors and correlated strongly with circulating CD8+ T-cell counts. Public clonotypes were found to be uncommon and were observed to contract or remain stable during treatment; the increase in clonality was shown to reflect expansion of private clonotypes at ibrutinib response.

This clone was picked up one time. No antigen is known for it. Qualities for individual bases were not recorded, and no much larger clone is one base off. Per the publication, the time point label means: less than 30 months on ibrutinib. For TCR beta library preparation, 1.5 to 2 micrograms of genomic DNA were extracted from the cryopreserved PBMCs. Longitudinal blood samples from CLL patients on ibrutinib monotherapy underwent high-throughput TCR beta sequencing. The patients took part in an open-label, single-center phase 2 trial of ibrutinib monotherapy. The TCR sequence derives from a human donor with chronic lymphocytic leukemia. Sequencing used PBMCs, obtained after 24 months of ibrutinib treatment. The chain couples TRBV7-8 to TRBJ2-3; a confident D gene designation cannot be given. The DNA reads as follows: TGTGCCAGCAGCTTTCCTGAGGGCACAGATACGCAGTATTTT. Translated, this gives CASSFPEGTDTQYF.